A few counts support the clone carrying this TCR beta chain. The sample comes from a study of human T cells and chemical hapten exposure. Time point: patch test 1, 2 weeks after DPC sensitization. As for treatment: therapeutic diphenylcyclopropenone sensitization with weekly scalp DPC. The study extracted total RNA from unfractionated whole blood. V was clipped by 2 bases and J by 6 bases, with 7 bases between them. CDR3 length: 12 residues. CDR1 is SGDLS, CDR2 YYNGEE, per germline. MiXCR, run by TCRdb on the RACE reads, gives a single entry per CDR3 protein. Here the sample spans about 35,000 distinct CDR3 sequences, just under 6.5% being singletons.

This sequence joins TRBV9 and TRBJ2-3; D possibly corresponds to TRBD1 (6 bases). Here the sequenced sample was whole blood, taken in connection with sensitization to the hapten diphenylcyclopropenone (DPC). The source of this sequence is a woman aged 30 to 39 with alopecia areata. Some clones in this sample may be carry-over from other donors' samples. CDR3 bases: TGTGCCAGCAGCGTCACAGGGGATACGCAGTATTTT. Protein product: CASSVTGDTQYF.